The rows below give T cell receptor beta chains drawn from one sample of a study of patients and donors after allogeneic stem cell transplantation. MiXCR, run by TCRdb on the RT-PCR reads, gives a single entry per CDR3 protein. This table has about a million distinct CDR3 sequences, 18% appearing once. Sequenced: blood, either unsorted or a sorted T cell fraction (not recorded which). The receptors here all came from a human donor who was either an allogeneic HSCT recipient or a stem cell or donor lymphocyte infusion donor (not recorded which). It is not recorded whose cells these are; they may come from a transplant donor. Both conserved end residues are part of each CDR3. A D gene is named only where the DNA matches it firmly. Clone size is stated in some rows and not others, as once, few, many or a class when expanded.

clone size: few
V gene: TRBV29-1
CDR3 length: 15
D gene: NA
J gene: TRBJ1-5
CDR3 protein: CSVLTQTTRDQPQHF
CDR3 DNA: TGCAGCGTCCTTACACAGACTACTAGGGATCAGCCCCAGCATTTT

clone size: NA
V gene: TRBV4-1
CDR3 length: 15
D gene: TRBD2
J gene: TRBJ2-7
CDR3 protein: CASSPLLAGAYEQYF
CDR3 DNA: TGCGCCAGCAGCCCGCTACTAGCGGGAGCCTACGAGCAGTACTTC

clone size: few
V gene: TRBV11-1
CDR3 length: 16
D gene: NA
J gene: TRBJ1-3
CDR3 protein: CASSLRRTDSGNTIYF
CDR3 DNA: TGTGCCAGCAGCTTACGACGGACAGACTCTGGAAACACCATATATTTT

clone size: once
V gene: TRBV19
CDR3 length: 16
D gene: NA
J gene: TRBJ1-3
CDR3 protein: CASSITALFSGNTIYF
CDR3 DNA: TGTGCCAGTAGTATCACGGCGCTGTTCTCTGGAAACACCATATATTTT

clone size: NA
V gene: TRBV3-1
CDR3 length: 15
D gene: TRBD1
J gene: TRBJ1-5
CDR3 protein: CASSPTGKGNQPQHF
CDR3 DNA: TGTGCCAGCAGCCCGACAGGGAAGGGCAATCAGCCCCAGCATTTT

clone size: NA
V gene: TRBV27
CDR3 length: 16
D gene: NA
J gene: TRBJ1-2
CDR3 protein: CASSLSPKGWGYGYTF
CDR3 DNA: TGTGCCAGCAGTTTATCGCCTAAGGGTTGGGGCTATGGCTACACCTTC

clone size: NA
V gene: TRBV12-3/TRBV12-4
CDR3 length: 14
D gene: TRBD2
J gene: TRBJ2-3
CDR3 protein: CASSYLAGTDTQYF
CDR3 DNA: TGTGCCAGCAGTTACCTAGCGGGGACAGATACGCAGTATTTT

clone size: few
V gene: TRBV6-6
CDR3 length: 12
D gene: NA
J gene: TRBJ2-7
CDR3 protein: CASSYSVGTPKF
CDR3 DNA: TGTGCCAGCAGTTACTCGGTTGGGACTCCTAAGTTC

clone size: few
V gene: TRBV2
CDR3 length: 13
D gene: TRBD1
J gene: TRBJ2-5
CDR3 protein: CASSRQGFETQYF
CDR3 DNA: TGTGCCAGCAGTAGACAGGGTTTCGAGACCCAGTACTTC

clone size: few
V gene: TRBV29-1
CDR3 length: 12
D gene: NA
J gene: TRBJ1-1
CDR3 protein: CSGIRGSTEAFF
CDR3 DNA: TGCAGCGGGATCCGGGGCAGCACTGAAGCTTTCTTT

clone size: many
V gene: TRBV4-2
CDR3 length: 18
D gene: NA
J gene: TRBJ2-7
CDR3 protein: CASSQDIPGTEFSYEQYF
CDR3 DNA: TGTGCCAGCAGCCAAGATATACCGGGAACAGAGTTTTCCTACGAGCAGTACTTC

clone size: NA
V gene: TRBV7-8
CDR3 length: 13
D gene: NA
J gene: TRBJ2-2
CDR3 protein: CASSNRSTGELFF
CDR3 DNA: TGTGCCAGCAGCAACAGGTCCACCGGGGAGCTGTTTTTT

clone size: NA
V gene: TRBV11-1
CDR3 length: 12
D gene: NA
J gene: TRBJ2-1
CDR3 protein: CASSHNIGEQFF
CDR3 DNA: TGTGCCAGCAGCCACAATATAGGTGAGCAGTTCTTC

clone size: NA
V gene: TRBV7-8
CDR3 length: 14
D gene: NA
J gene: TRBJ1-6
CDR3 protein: CASSPRTSNSPLHF
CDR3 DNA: TGTGCCAGCAGCCCCAGGACAAGTAATTCACCCCTCCACTTT

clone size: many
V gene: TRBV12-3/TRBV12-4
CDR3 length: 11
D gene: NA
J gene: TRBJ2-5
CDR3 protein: CASSYGGTQYF
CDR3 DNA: TGTGCCAGCAGCTACGGGGGGACCCAGTACTTC

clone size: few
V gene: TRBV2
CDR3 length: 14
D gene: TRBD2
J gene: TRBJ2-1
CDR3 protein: CASSTSGGRGEQFF
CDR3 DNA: TGTGCCAGCAGTACTAGCGGGGGGCGGGGGGAGCAGTTCTTC

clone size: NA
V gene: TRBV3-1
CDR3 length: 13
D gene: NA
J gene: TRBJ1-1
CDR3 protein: CASSYRLGEAAFF
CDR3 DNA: TGTGCCAGCAGCTACCGGCTCGGGGAGGCGGCTTTCTTT

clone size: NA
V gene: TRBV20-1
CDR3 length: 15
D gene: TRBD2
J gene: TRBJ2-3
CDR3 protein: CSARGGLPSGDTQYF
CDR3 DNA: TGCAGTGCTAGGGGGGGACTACCTTCGGGAGATACGCAGTATTTT

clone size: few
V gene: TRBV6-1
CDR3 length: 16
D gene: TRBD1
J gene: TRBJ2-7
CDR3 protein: CASSGTGQGEIYEQYF
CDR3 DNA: TGTGCCAGCAGTGGAACAGGACAGGGGGAAATCTACGAGCAGTACTTC

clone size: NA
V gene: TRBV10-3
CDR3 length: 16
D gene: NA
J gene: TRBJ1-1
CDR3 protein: CAISVFVGRADTEAFF
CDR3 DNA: TGTGCCATCAGTGTGTTCGTCGGGAGGGCGGACACTGAAGCTTTCTTT

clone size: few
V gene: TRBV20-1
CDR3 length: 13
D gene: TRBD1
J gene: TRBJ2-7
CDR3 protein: CSARTGQGYEQYF
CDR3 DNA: TGCAGTGCTAGGACGGGACAGGGCTACGAGCAGTACTTC

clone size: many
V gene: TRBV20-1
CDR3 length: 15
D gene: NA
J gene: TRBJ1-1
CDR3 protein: CSARGASSPNTEAFF
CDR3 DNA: TGCAGTGCTAGAGGTGCGTCCAGTCCGAACACTGAAGCTTTCTTT

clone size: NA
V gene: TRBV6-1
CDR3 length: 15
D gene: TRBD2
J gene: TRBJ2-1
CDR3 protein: CASRSTGTSPNKQFF
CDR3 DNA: TGTGCCAGCAGGTCGACCGGGACTAGCCCAAACAAGCAGTTCTTC

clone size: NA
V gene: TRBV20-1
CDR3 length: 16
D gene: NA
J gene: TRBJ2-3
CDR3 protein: CSARGAQRTSTDTQYF
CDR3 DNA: TGCAGTGCCCGAGGGGCGCAGCGGACTAGCACAGATACGCAGTATTTT

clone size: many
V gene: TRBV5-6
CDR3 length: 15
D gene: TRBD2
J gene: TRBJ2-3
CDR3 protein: CASSLGGGVTDTQYF
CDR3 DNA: TGTGCCAGCAGCTTGGGCGGGGGGGTCACAGATACGCAGTATTTT

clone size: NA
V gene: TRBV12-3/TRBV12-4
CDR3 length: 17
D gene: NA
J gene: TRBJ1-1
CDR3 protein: CASSSQEYRTMNTEAFF
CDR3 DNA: TGTGCCAGCAGTTCCCAAGAATATAGGACCATGAACACTGAAGCTTTCTTT

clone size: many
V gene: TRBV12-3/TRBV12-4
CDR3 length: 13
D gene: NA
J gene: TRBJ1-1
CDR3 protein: CASSLAGETEAFF
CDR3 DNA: TGTGCCAGCAGTTTAGCGGGGGAGACTGAAGCTTTCTTT

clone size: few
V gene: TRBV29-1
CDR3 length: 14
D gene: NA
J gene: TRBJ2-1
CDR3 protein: CSVEGSLGDNEQFF
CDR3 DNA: TGCAGCGTTGAGGGGTCCCTAGGGGACAATGAGCAGTTCTTC

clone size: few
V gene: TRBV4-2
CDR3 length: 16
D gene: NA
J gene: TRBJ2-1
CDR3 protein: CASSRGGTGSYNEQFF
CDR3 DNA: TGTGCCAGCAGCCGCGGGGGGACAGGCTCCTACAATGAGCAGTTCTTC

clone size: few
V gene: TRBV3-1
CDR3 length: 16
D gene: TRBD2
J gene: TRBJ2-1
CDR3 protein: CASSRAGGEGLNEQFF
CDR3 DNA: TGTGCCAGCAGCCGAGCGGGCGGGGAGGGCCTCAATGAGCAGTTCTTC

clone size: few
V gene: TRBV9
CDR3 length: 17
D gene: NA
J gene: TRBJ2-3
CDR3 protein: CASSVGEAVPPTDTQYF
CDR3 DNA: TGTGCCAGCAGCGTAGGGGAGGCTGTTCCCCCTACAGATACGCAGTATTTT

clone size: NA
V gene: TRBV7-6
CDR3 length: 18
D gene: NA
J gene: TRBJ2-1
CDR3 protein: CASSLGAVGTGLIGEQFF
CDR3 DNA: TGTGCCAGCAGCTTAGGGGCGGTCGGGACGGGACTTATTGGAGAGCAGTTCTTC

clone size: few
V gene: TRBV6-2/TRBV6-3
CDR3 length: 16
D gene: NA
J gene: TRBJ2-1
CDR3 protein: CASSYSSRGRINEQFF
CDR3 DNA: TGTGCCAGCAGTTACTCGAGTAGAGGTCGAATCAATGAGCAGTTCTTC

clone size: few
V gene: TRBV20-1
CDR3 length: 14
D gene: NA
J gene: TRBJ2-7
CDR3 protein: CSANPDSLYYEQYF
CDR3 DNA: TGCAGTGCTAACCCCGACAGCCTTTACTACGAGCAGTACTTC

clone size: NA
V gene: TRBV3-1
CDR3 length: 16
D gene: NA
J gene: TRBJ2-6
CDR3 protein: CASSQDSISGANVLTF
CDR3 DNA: TGTGCCAGCAGCCAAGATTCGATCTCTGGGGCCAACGTCCTGACTTTC

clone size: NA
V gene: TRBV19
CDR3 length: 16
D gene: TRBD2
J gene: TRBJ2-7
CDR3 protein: CASSYLAGDVSYEQYF
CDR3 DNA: TGTGCCAGTAGTTACCTAGCGGGTGATGTATCCTACGAGCAGTACTTC

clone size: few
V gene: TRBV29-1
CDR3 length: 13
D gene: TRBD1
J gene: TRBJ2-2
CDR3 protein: CSVDRDRSGELFF
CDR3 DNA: TGCAGCGTCGACAGGGACAGGTCCGGGGAGCTGTTTTTT

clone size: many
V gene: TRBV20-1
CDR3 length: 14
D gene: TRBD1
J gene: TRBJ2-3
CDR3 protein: CSARRTGFSDTQYF
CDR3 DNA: TGCAGTGCTAGGCGGACAGGGTTTTCAGATACGCAGTATTTT

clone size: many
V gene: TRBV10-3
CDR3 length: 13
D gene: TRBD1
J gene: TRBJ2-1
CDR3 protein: CATRTGLYNEQFF
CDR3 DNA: TGTGCCACCCGGACAGGGCTCTACAATGAGCAGTTCTTC

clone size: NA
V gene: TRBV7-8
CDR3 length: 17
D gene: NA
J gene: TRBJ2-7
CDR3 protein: CASSRDIRGGYSYEQYF
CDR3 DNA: TGTGCCAGCAGCCGAGACATCAGGGGGGGATATTCCTACGAGCAGTACTTC

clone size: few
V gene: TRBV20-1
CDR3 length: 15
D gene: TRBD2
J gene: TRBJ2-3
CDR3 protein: CSAGGLAGKVDTQYF
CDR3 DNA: TGCAGTGCCGGGGGACTAGCGGGAAAGGTAGATACGCAGTATTTT

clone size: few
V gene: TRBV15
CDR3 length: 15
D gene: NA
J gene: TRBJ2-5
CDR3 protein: CATSRERRQIETQYF
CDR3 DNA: TGTGCCACCAGCAGAGAAAGGCGTCAGATAGAGACCCAGTACTTC

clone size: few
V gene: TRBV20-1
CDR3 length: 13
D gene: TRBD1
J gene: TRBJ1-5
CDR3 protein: CSARLAGGQPQHF
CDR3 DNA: TGCAGTGCGAGACTGGCAGGGGGGCAGCCCCAGCATTTT

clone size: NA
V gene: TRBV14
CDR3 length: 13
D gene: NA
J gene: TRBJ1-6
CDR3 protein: CASSQDHLGTLHF
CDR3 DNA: TGTGCCAGCAGCCAAGATCATTTGGGAACCCTCCACTTT

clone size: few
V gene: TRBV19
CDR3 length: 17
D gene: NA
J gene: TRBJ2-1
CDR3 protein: CASNFRDPKQSYNEQFF
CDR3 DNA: TGTGCCTCAAACTTCAGGGATCCCAAACAATCCTACAATGAGCAGTTCTTC

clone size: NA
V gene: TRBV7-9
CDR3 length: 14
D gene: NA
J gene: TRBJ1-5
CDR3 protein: CASSLLGANQPQHF
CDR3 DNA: TGTGCCAGCAGCTTATTAGGGGCCAATCAGCCCCAGCATTTT

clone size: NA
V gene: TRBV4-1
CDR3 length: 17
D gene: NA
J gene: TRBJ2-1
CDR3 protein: CASSQDRSWNSYNEQFF
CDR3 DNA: TGCGCCAGCAGCCAAGATCGATCCTGGAACTCCTACAATGAGCAGTTCTTC

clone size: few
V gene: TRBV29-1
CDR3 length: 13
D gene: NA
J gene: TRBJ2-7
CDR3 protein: CSVGPGVNYEQYF
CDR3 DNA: TGCAGCGTTGGTCCAGGGGTGAACTACGAGCAGTACTTC

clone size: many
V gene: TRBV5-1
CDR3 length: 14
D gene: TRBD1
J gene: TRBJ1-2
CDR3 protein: CASSTGQGGYGYTF
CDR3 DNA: TGCGCCAGCAGCACGGGACAGGGTGGCTATGGCTACACCTTC

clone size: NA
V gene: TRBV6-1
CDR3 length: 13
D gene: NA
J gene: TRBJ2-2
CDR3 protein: CASRAGDTGELFF
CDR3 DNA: TGTGCCAGCAGGGCAGGGGACACCGGGGAGCTGTTTTTT

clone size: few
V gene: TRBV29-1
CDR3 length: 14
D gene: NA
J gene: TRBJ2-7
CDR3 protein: CSVVTPDSEMEQYF
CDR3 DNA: TGCAGCGTTGTGACCCCGGACAGTGAGATGGAGCAGTACTTC

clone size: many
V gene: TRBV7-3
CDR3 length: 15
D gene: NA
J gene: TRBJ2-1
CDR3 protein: CASSPGLYAWDEQFF
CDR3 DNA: TGTGCCAGCAGCCCCGGACTGTACGCTTGGGATGAGCAGTTCTTC

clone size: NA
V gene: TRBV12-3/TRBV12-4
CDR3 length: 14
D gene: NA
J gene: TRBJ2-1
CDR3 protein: CASSSKRMYNEQFF
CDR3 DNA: TGTGCCAGCAGTTCGAAGCGGATGTACAATGAGCAGTTCTTC

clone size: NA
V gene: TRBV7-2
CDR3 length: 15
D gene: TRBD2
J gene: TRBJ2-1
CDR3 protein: CASRSGGALYNEQFF
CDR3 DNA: TGTGCCAGCAGGAGCGGGGGGGCTCTCTACAATGAGCAGTTCTTC

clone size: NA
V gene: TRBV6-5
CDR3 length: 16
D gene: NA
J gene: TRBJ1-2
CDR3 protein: CASSSIFPDRRDGYTF
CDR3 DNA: TGTGCCAGCAGTTCGATATTTCCCGACAGGCGCGATGGCTACACCTTC